The next 15 T cell receptor beta chains were all read from a single sample in a study of cytomegalovirus exposure and HLA in healthy donors. Vbeta (60) and Jbeta (13) primers were used in the PCR. TCRdb's copy holds only in-frame clones and misses some; the assay was immunoSEQ multiplex PCR. Of roughly 100,000 clones listed, 78% are singletons. Sequencing was done on a sample of PBMCs. All receptors derive from a man aged 30 to 39 in good health and CMV-seronegative.

This chain uses TRBV9 with TRBJ2-1, with no clear D. The V and J ends lost 0 bases and 10 bases respectively, with 11 bases between them. Looked up from germline, CDR1 is SGDLS and CDR2 is YYNGEE. The CDR3 spans 13 residues. CDR3 region: CASSVEGLREQFF. The CDR3 DNA sequence: TGTGCCAGCAGCGTAGAAGGTTTGAGGGAGCAGTTCTTC.

J is TRBJ1-1 and V is TRBV6-5; the D gene is possibly TRBD1 (5 bases). Germline assignment: CDR1 MNHEY and CDR2 SVGAGI. The V and J ends lost 4 bases and 0 bases respectively, with 9 bases between them. The CDR3 has 14 residues. In DNA form, the CDR3 reads TGTGCCAGCAGTTCCGGGGGACTGAACACTGAAGCTTTCTTT. Translated: CASSSGGLNTEAFF.

The chain carries TRBV7-8 and TRBJ1-4; D may be TRBD1 (6 bases). CDR1 is SGHVS, CDR2 FQNEAQ, per germline. The germline V and J ends were trimmed by 6 bases and 0 bases, with 8 bases remaining between them. The CDR3 is 14 amino acids. CDR3 region: CASRQGSTNEKLFF. CDR3 bases: TGTGCCAGCAGGCAGGGGTCAACTAATGAAAAACTGTTTTTT.

This clone showed up just once. The CDR3 nucleotides read TGTGCCAGCAGTCCCCAGGAAAATGATACGCAGTATTTT. Translated: CASSPQENDTQYF. This chain connects TRBV2 to TRBJ2-3; no clear D gene. The CDR3 contains 13 residues. V lost 5 bases to trimming and J lost 6 bases, with 12 bases between them. CDR1 is SNHLY and CDR2 is FYNNEI in the germline V gene. Filled out from reference TRBV2 and TRBJ2-3, the complete variable domain reads EPEVTQTPSHQVTQMGQEVILRCVPISNHLYFYWYRQILGQKVEFLVSFYNNEISEKSEIFDDQFSVERPDGSNFTLKIRSTKLEDSAMYFCASSPQENDTQYFGPGTRLTVL.

The rearrangement links TRBV7-2 to TRBJ2-3; TRBD1 might be the D (5 bases). The germline V gene encodes CDR1 SGHTA and CDR2 FQGNSA. The V and J ends lost 1 base and 6 bases respectively, with 17 bases between them. The CDR3 spans 16 residues. As DNA, the CDR3 is TGTGCCAGCAGCTTAGTAGGGGATTCCGGTGCTGATACGCAGTATTTT. This translates into CASSLVGDSGADTQYF. The full variable domain, with the rest looked up from reference TRBV7-2 and TRBJ2-3, is GAGVSQSPSNKVTEKGKDVELRCDPISGHTALYWYRQSLGQGLEFLIYFQGNSAPDKSGLPSDRFSAERTGGSVSTLTIQRTQQEDSAVYLCASSLVGDSGADTQYFGPGTRLTVL.

CDR3 nucleotides: TGTGCCAGCTCACCCTCAGAGAACACTGAAGCTTTCTTT. Amino acids: CASSPSENTEAFF. The J gene is TRBJ1-1, the V gene TRBV18; no reliable D call. The germline CDR1 and CDR2 sequences are KGHSH and LQKENI. Trimming cost V 3 bases and J 1 base, with 6 bases left between them. This CDR3 region has 13 residues.

This rearrangement joins TRBV19 to TRBJ2-3, with D perhaps TRBD2 (6 bases). This CDR3 region has 14 residues. CDR1 is LNHDA and CDR2 is SQIVND in the germline V gene (reference sequence). Trimming removed 0 bases from V and 4 bases from J, with 8 bases in between. CDR3 nucleotides: TGTGCCAGTAGTATAGACAGGAGGGCAGATACGCAGTATTTT. It translates to CASSIDRRADTQYF.

V is TRBV7-9 and J is TRBJ2-7, with D unclear. V was cut by 3 bases and J by 5 bases, with 8 bases left in between. The length of the CDR3 is 12 residues. Germline CDR1 and CDR2: SEHNR and FQNEAQ (reference sequence). CDR3 sequence (DNA): TGTGCCAGCAGCTTCCCTTCGGACGAGCAGTACTTC. Translating gives CASSFPSDEQYF.

V gene TRBV30 combines with J gene TRBJ1-1; tentative D call: TRBD1 (6 bases). The germline CDR1 and CDR2 sequences are GTSNPN and SVGIG (reference sequence). Trimming removed 4 bases from V and 4 bases from J, with 13 bases in between. There are 13 residues in the CDR3. The CDR3 nucleotides are TGTGCCTGGAACATAGGGGGTGGCACTGAAGCTTTCTTT. It specifies CAWNIGGGTEAFF. Looking up the rest from reference TRBV30 and TRBJ1-1 gives the full variable domain: SQTIHQWPATLVQPVGSPLSLECTVEGTSNPNLYWYRQAAGRGLQLLFYSVGIGQISSEVPQNLSASRPQDRQFILSSKKLLLSDSGFYLCAWNIGGGTEAFFGQGTRLTVV.

The CDR3 spells CASRADRARSEAFF. The CDR3 DNA sequence: TGTGCCAGCAGGGCAGACAGGGCTAGAAGTGAAGCTTTCTTT. This chain joins TRBV6-4 and TRBJ1-1; 7 nucleotides align to TRBD1. The germline gives CDR1 MRHNA, CDR2 SNTAGT. The CDR3 is 14 residues long. Trimming at V came to 6 bases and at J to 7 bases, leaving 11 bases not matched to a gene.

This clone turned up a few times. The chain links TRBV13 to TRBJ1-1, with D unclear. V was trimmed by 2 bases and J by 6 bases, leaving 7 bases between them. The CDR3 spans 12 residues. CDR1 PRHDT and CDR2 FYEKMQ come from the germline V gene (reference sequence). This chain's CDR3 is CASSLWPAEAFF. The CDR3 DNA is TGTGCCAGCAGCTTATGGCCCGCTGAAGCTTTCTTT.

The rearrangement uses TRBV10-1 and TRBJ1-1, with D perhaps TRBD1 (6 bases). CDR3 length: 16 amino acids. V was cut by 4 bases and J by 1 base, with 16 bases left in between. Germline loops: CDR1 WNHNN, CDR2 SYGVQD (reference sequence). The CDR3 DNA reads as TGCGCCAGCAGTGGAGGGAGGGGGGGTCGGAACACTGAAGCTTTCTTT. Encoded protein: CASSGGRGGRNTEAFF.

The chain carries TRBV5-6 and TRBJ1-1, with a possible D match to TRBD1 (5 bases). V was trimmed by 2 bases and J by 10 bases, leaving 12 bases between them. The germline CDR1 and CDR2 sequences are SGHDT and YYEEEE. This CDR3 comprises 12 residues. CDR3 nucleotides: TGTGCCAGCAGCTTTGGGGGAGGAGGAGCTTTCTTT. This codes for CASSFGGGGAFF.

This sequence joins TRBV5-4 and TRBJ2-7; a weak D match, TRBD1 (5 bases). There are 13 residues in the CDR3. CDR1 and CDR2 from the germline V gene are SGHNT and YYREEE (reference sequence). V lost 1 base, J lost 3 bases, and 8 bases lay in between. DNA for the CDR3: TGTGCCAGCAGCTTGAGGGGCAGCTACGAGCAGTACTTC. Protein sequence: CASSLRGSYEQYF.

The J gene is TRBJ1-1, the V gene TRBV5-1, with no clear D. The CDR3 is made up of 16 amino acids. Trimming shortened V by 5 bases and J by 2 bases, and 19 bases separated the two germline ends. Germline V lookup: CDR1 SGHRS, CDR2 YFSETQ. DNA of the CDR3: TGCGCCAGCAGTTTGCCGCAAACGGCGGCTAACACTGAAGCTTTCTTT. As protein: CASSLPQTAANTEAFF.